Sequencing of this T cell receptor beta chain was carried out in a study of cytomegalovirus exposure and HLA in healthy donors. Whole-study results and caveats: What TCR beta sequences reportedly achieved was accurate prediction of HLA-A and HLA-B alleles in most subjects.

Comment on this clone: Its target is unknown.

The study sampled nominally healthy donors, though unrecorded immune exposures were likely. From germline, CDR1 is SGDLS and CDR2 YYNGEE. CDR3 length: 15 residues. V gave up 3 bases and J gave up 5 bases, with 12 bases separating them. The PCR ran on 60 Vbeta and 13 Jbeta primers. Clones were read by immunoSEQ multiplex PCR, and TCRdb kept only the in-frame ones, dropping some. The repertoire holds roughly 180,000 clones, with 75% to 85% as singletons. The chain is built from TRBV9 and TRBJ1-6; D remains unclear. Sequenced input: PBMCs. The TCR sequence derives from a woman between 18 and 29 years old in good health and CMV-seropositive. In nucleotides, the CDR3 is TGTGCCAGCAGCGCCTGGGAGAGCGATAATTCACCCCTCCACTTT. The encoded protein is CASSAWESDNSPLHF.